Following are 29 T cell receptor beta chains from one sample sequenced in a study of early T cells in non-severe SARS-CoV-2 infection. One entry per CDR3 protein, called by TCRdb with MiXCR from the 5' RACE reads. The sample contains about 97,000 distinct CDR3 sequences, 11% of which appear only once. The sample was whole blood, taken at baseline. All receptors derive from an adult who was a healthcare worker with PCR-confirmed SARS-CoV-2 infection or an uninfected control (not recorded which).

This rearrangement joins TRBV30 to TRBJ2-7; TRBD2 might be the D (5 bases). Germline CDR1 and CDR2: GTSNPN and SVGIG (reference sequence). Trimming took off 5 bases at V and 13 bases at J, with 18 bases between the two ends. This CDR3 spans 11 amino acids. CDR3 nucleotides: TGTGCCTGGTCCCCCGGTAGGGAGAGTTACTTC. Translation gives CAWSPGRESYF.

This clonotype has a handful of counts. The chain links TRBV29-1 to TRBJ2-3; 7 nucleotides align to TRBD2. Per germline, CDR1 SQVTM and CDR2 ANQGSEA. The CDR3 runs to 14 residues. V lost 7 bases, J lost 5 bases, and 12 bases stayed unmatched. CDR3 residues: CSALGLNLRDTQYF. The DNA for the CDR3 is TGCAGCGCCCTGGGACTAAACCTGCGAGATACGCAGTATTTT.

A few counts support this clonotype. V is TRBV6-6 and J is TRBJ2-5; D possibly corresponds to TRBD2 (6 bases). Germline V CDR1 and CDR2: MNHNY, SVGAGI (reference sequence). V lost 2 bases to trimming and J lost 4 bases, with 8 bases between them. The CDR3 is 13 residues long. The CDR3 DNA is TGTGCCAGCAGTTACACGGAGGGAGAGACCCAGTACTTC. Amino acid sequence: CASSYTEGETQYF.

This clonotype was counted only a few times. The chain employs TRBV28 and TRBJ1-1; no firm D call. V dropped 2 bases and J dropped 8 bases, with 9 bases sitting between them. From germline, CDR1 is MDHEN and CDR2 SYDVKM. The CDR3 has 12 residues. The CDR3: CASSLRDREAFF. The CDR3 DNA sequence: TGTGCCAGCAGTTTAAGGGATAGGGAAGCTTTCTTT.

The chain recombines TRBV7-9 with TRBJ1-1; no clear D gene. The germline V and J ends were trimmed by 3 bases and 7 bases, with 15 bases remaining between them. CDR3 size: 14 residues. Looked up from germline, CDR1 is SEHNR and CDR2 is FQNEAQ (reference sequence). CDR3 sequence: CASSFGGEVREAFF. CDR3 in DNA: TGTGCCAGCAGCTTTGGCGGGGAAGTTCGTGAAGCTTTCTTT.

The chain links TRBV9 to TRBJ1-4; TRBD1 might be the D (6 bases). Germline lookup yields CDR1 SGDLS and CDR2 YYNGEE. V lost 4 bases, J lost 3 bases, and 13 bases lay in between. This CDR3 region has 15 residues. In DNA form, the CDR3 reads TGTGCCAGCAGCCTTTTACAGGGCTCTAATGAAAAACTGTTTTTT. This encodes CASSLLQGSNEKLFF.

The chain employs TRBV3-1 and TRBJ1-2, with D uncertain. V lost 0 bases, J lost 4 bases, and 15 bases lay in between. CDR3 length equals 16 residues. Germline-derived CDR1 and CDR2 are LGHDT and YNNKEL (reference sequence). CDR3 loop: CASSQDDPGASYGYTF. DNA of the CDR3: TGTGCCAGCAGCCAAGACGACCCAGGAGCTTCCTATGGCTACACCTTC.

This sequence joins TRBV25-1 and TRBJ2-7, with D unclear. Germline V gene lookup returns CDR1 MGHDK and CDR2 SYGVNS. The CDR3 extends over 13 amino acids. V dropped 5 bases and J dropped 0 bases, with 8 bases sitting between them. The CDR3 DNA sequence: TGTGCCAGCAGTAAGGACGGCTCCTACGAGCAGTACTTC. Translated: CASSKDGSYEQYF.

In its sample, this clonotype was seen many times. The V gene is TRBV11-2, the J gene TRBJ2-3, with D unclear. Per the germline V gene, CDR1 is SGHAT and CDR2 is FQNNGV. This CDR3 is 14 amino acids long. Trimming removed 0 bases from V and 4 bases from J, with 8 bases in between. The CDR3 sequence: CASSLDLGADTQYF. The CDR3, as DNA: TGTGCCAGCAGCTTAGATCTTGGCGCAGATACGCAGTATTTT.

This clonotype was seen only a few times. This chain joins TRBV9 and TRBJ2-5, with 14 bases matching TRBD2. After removal of 4 bases from V and 5 bases from J, the junction contained 4 bases not matched to a gene. The CDR3 has 15 residues. Germline lookup yields CDR1 SGDLS and CDR2 YYNGEE. The CDR3 nucleotides are TGTGCCAGCAGCACCGGACTAGCGGGAGGTGAGACCCAGTACTTC. Its translation is CASSTGLAGGETQYF.

The table lists this clonotype with a few counts. This chain joins TRBV10-1 and TRBJ2-1, with 7 positions matching TRBD1. Germline V CDR1 and CDR2: WNHNN, SYGVQD (reference sequence). V lost 6 bases to trimming and J lost 3 bases; unmatched junction nucleotides: 2. The CDR3 is 13 residues long. This CDR3 reads CASSGTVYNEQFF. CDR3 sequence (DNA): TGCGCCAGCAGCGGGACAGTCTACAATGAGCAGTTCTTC.

The sample holds a few counts of this clonotype. No conserved phenylalanine or tryptophan ends this CDR3, so it is likely a read error. The chain employs TRBV6-2 or TRBV6-3 and TRBJ2-7; 9 positions agree with TRBD1. Germline V gene sequence: CDR1 MNHEY, CDR2 SVGEGT. CDR3 length: 15 amino acids. V was pared by 5 bases and J by 4 bases, with 9 bases of the junction left unmatched. The CDR3 sequence: CASSTETGGRYEQYS. The DNA for the CDR3 is TGTGCCAGCAGTACAGAGACAGGGGGAAGGTACGAGCAGTACTCC.

The J gene is TRBJ1-1, the V gene TRBV9, with D possibly matching TRBD1 (6 bases). V gave up 4 bases and J gave up 4 bases, with 11 bases separating them. Germline CDR1 is SGDLS and CDR2 is YYNGEE. The CDR3 extends over 13 amino acids. The CDR3 DNA reads as TGTGCCAGCAGCTCAGGGGAGAGCACTGAAGCTTTCTTT. It is translated as CASSSGESTEAFF.

Only a few counts were recorded for this clonotype. CDR3 amino acids: CASSPGPNYEQYF. DNA for the CDR3: TGTGCCAGCAGCCCTGGACCGAATTACGAGCAGTACTTC. V is TRBV11-2 and J is TRBJ2-7; no definite D call. This CDR3 region has 13 residues. Germline V gene data show CDR1 as SGHAT and CDR2 as FQNNGV. V was shortened by 5 bases and J by 4 bases, with 12 bases between the two germline ends.

This sequence joins TRBV28 and TRBJ2-7; 7 bases map to TRBD1. The length of the CDR3 is 14 residues. Germline values: CDR1 MDHEN, CDR2 SYDVKM. V gave up 6 bases and J gave up 2 bases; unmatched junction bases: 7. The CDR3 DNA sequence: TGTGCCAGCAGGATCGACAGGGCCCCCTACGAGCAGTACTTC. Translation: CASRIDRAPYEQYF.

The chain couples TRBV29-1 to TRBJ2-5; a possible D gene is TRBD2 (7 bases). The CDR3 spans 13 residues. V was pared by 6 bases and J by 4 bases, with 15 bases between. Germline CDR1 and CDR2: SQVTM and ANQGSEA. CDR3 sequence reads: CSVRGALTETQYF. CDR3 bases: TGCAGCGTACGGGGGGCACTCACAGAGACCCAGTACTTC.

This clonotype was recorded at least ten times. The rearrangement uses TRBV4-3 and TRBJ2-5, with 13 bases that match TRBD2. CDR3 length: 17 residues. Germline CDR1 LGHNA, CDR2 YSLEER. With 2 bases clipped from V and 13 bases from J, the junction kept 16 bases outside the gene matches. The CDR3 DNA is TGCGCCAGCAGCCAAAATCCGGTTGGGACTAGCGGGGCTATTCTGTACTTC. This translates into CASSQNPVGTSGAILYF.

The chain joins TRBV5-1 to TRBJ2-3, with 11 positions matching TRBD2. The germline V gene has CDR1 SGHRS and CDR2 YFSETQ. J was trimmed by 0 bases and V by 5 bases; bases with no gene match: 8. The CDR3 is 17 amino acids. CDR3 loop: CASRGLAGGSSTDTQYF. The CDR3 DNA sequence: TGCGCCAGCAGGGGGCTAGCGGGAGGATCGAGCACAGATACGCAGTATTTT.

This clonotype was observed a handful of times. The genes are TRBV5-6 and TRBJ1-3; D perhaps matches TRBD1 (5 bases). Deletions cut 0 bases from V and 2 bases from J, with 9 bases between. The CDR3 has 15 amino acids. Germline-derived CDR1 and CDR2 are SGHDT and YYEEEE. The CDR3 region has the DNA TGTGCCAGCAGCTTGGAAGGGGCCGCTGGAAACACCATATATTTT. This encodes CASSLEGAAGNTIYF.

This clonotype was seen a few times. This chain joins TRBV19 and TRBJ2-7; 8 bases map to TRBD1. Germline V lookup: CDR1 LNHDA, CDR2 SQIVND (reference sequence). The ends lost 5 bases at V and 2 bases at J; junction bases unmatched: 5. The CDR3 is 14 residues long. This CDR3 reads CASSRGDRPYEQYF. DNA for the CDR3: TGTGCCAGTAGTCGCGGGGACAGGCCCTACGAGCAGTACTTC.

This clonotype was seen many times. The chain joins TRBV6-5 to TRBJ2-6; 12 nucleotides align to TRBD1. In germline, CDR1 is MNHEY, CDR2 SVGAGI. V lost 2 bases, J lost 0 bases, and 8 bases stayed unmatched. This CDR3 has 20 residues. The CDR3 here is CASSYAGQGALPSGANVLTF. The DNA of the CDR3 is TGTGCCAGCAGTTACGCGGGACAGGGGGCGCTTCCCTCTGGGGCCAACGTCCTGACTTTC.

This clonotype has only a few counts. The chain employs TRBV12-3 or TRBV12-4 and TRBJ2-3; D unresolved. The CDR3 has 12 residues. With 0 bases removed from V and 6 bases from J, the gap between germline ends came to 4 bases. The CDR3 sequence: CASSLAGDTQYF. Here the CDR3 DNA reads TGTGCCAGCAGTTTAGCCGGGGATACGCAGTATTTT.

V usage is TRBV10-3 and J usage is TRBJ1-1; D ambiguous. The CDR3 sequence is 13 residues long. Per the germline V gene, CDR1 is ENHRY and CDR2 is SYGVKD. V lost 2 bases and J lost 3, with 7 bases in between. In DNA form, the CDR3 reads TGTGCCATCAGTGAGGGGGTTTACACTGAAGCTTTCTTT. This codes for CAISEGVYTEAFF.

This clonotype showed up many times. CDR3: CSVDRTNTGELFF. As DNA, the CDR3 is TGCAGCGTGGACAGGACGAACACCGGGGAGCTGTTTTTT. The gene calls are TRBV29-1 and TRBJ2-2; TRBD1 aligns across 7 bases. Germline-derived CDR1 and CDR2 are SQVTM and ANQGSEA. The CDR3 sequence is 13 residues long. V lost 6 bases and J lost 0; bases outside the gene matches: 1.

This clonotype was detected a few times. This rearrangement joins TRBV20-1 to TRBJ2-1, with D possibly matching TRBD2 (5 bases). This CDR3 has 14 amino acids. Trimming pared 1 base from V and 3 bases from J, leaving 10 bases between. Germline V lookup: CDR1 DFQATT, CDR2 SNEGSKA (reference sequence). CDR3 loop: CSARGLALYNEQFF. Here the CDR3 DNA reads TGCAGTGCTAGAGGCCTAGCCCTCTACAATGAGCAGTTCTTC.

This clonotype was seen ten or more times. The chain employs TRBV28 and TRBJ2-5; 11 positions match TRBD2. Germline trimming cut 5 bases from V and 2 bases from J; bases unmatched to any gene: 10. The V gene's germline CDR1 is MDHEN and CDR2 SYDVKM. The CDR3 sequence is 17 residues long. In DNA, the CDR3 is TGTGCCAGCAGTGAACTGACTAGCGGGACCTTTCAAGAGACCCAGTACTTC. Translated: CASSELTSGTFQETQYF.

The rearrangement joins TRBV6-5 to TRBJ2-3; unclear D gene. V was trimmed by 0 bases and J by 0 bases, leaving 10 bases between them. CDR3 length: 16 amino acids. Germline V gene sequence: CDR1 MNHEY, CDR2 SVGAGI. The CDR3 region is CASSYSADLSTDTQYF. DNA of the CDR3: TGTGCCAGCAGTTACTCGGCGGACCTAAGCACAGATACGCAGTATTTT.

The sample holds many counts of this clonotype. V is TRBV5-4 and J is TRBJ2-3; weak D call: TRBD2 (5 bases). Germline assignment: CDR1 SGHNT and CDR2 YYREEE (reference sequence). This CDR3 spans 16 amino acids. V shed 1 base and J shed 2 bases, with 14 bases lying between them. CDR3 residues: CASSLIGTAATDTQYF. The CDR3 coding sequence is TGTGCCAGCAGCTTGATTGGAACAGCGGCCACAGATACGCAGTATTTT.

This clonotype was seen more than once but under ten times. This chain uses TRBV30 with TRBJ2-2; weak D call: TRBD1 (6 bases). The germline V gene encodes CDR1 GTSNPN and CDR2 SVGIG (reference sequence). The CDR3 is 14 residues long. Trimming shortened V by 8 bases and J by 0 bases, and 13 bases separated the two germline ends. The CDR3 loop is CAQLNRANTGELFF. The CDR3, as DNA: TGTGCCCAATTAAACAGGGCGAACACCGGGGAGCTGTTTTTT.